Reported below is one T cell receptor beta chain. The target antigen is unknown. CDR1 and CDR2 (germline): SGHVS, FQNEAQ. With 1 base removed from V and 8 bases from J, the gap between germline ends came to 11 bases. The CDR3 extends over 13 amino acids. This entry comes from a study of T cell responses to AZD1222 COVID-19 vaccine. Overall study findings and caveats: Seropositive status at baseline applied to only 6 or 7 AZD1222 recipients. After the peak T cell response, and only then, were repertoires sampled. A rise in Spike-specific TCR breadth and depth followed two AZD1222 doses. It should be noted that donors were predominantly white British and more often female, and clonal diversity was possibly underestimated.

Profiled with immunoSEQ multiplex PCR; TCRdb holds only in-frame clones, not every one. The data hold some 150,000 clones, with more than 90% observed a single time. This receptor was identified in an adult who received the AZD1222 COVID-19 vaccine. The rearrangement uses TRBV7-8 and TRBJ1-2, with D possibly TRBD1 on 6 matching bases. The source was peripheral blood, collected 28 days after the second AZD1222 dose. The DNA for the CDR3 is TGTGCCAGCAGCTTAGGGGGGCAGTACGGCTACACCTTC. Translated: CASSLGGQYGYTF.